This T cell receptor (beta chain) was observed in a study of OX40 agonist ivuxolimab in advanced cancers. Regarding the complete study: The costimulatory receptor OX40 (CD134) was targeted by ivuxolimab, a fully human IgG2 agonistic monoclonal antibody. Among the roughly 52 dose-escalation patients, about 19 had hepatocellular carcinoma, roughly 15 melanoma, 9 renal cell carcinoma and 9 head and neck cancer. The dose-escalation cohort was 82.7% male with a mean age of 60 years, ranging from roughly 23 to 79. Prior anti-PD-1, anti-PD-L1 or anti-CTLA-4 therapy was permitted, and 40% of dose-escalation patients had received checkpoint inhibitors. Intravenous ivuxolimab was administered to patients every 2 weeks at six dose levels: 0.01, 0.1, 0.3, 1.5, 3 and 10 mg/kg. The monotherapy dose-escalation portion (N of about 49 patients) of the phase I ivuxolimab trial is reported in the paper. Partial responses occurred in three dose-escalation patients: two with cutaneous melanoma and one with hepatocellular carcinoma. Peripheral TCRbeta sequencing was intended to test whether TCR sequence diversity was altered and clonal T-cell expansion was caused by ivuxolimab.

Regarding this clone: Its antigen target is currently unknown. No much larger clone is present one base from it, and per-base qualities are unavailable.

Results and caveats for the whole study, not just this receptor: After ivuxolimab, more expanded clones were found on average in CD8+ T cells than in CD4+ T cells. Which antigens the clonally expanded peripheral T cells were specific for was not determined. Clonal expansion of both CD4+ and CD8+ blood T cells was observed from baseline to week 6 at doses 0.1 to 3.0 mg/kg. Low levels of normalized T-cell clonal expansion were also shown by some nonresponding patients. In partial responders in the 0.1-3.0 mg/kg groups, normalized peripheral clonal expansion was found to be among the lowest, especially among CD8+ T cells.

To sequence the TCRbeta CDR3 region, genomic DNA was isolated from the sorted cells. TCRbeta CDR3 regions were sequenced using the immunoSEQ Assay. TCRdb holds this immuneACCESS table with in-frame rearrangements only. Some clones are missing; in checked studies, unresolved V genes explain under half, and the rest has no known cause. A total of 100,000 to 140,000 clones appear in this sample, 80% to 95% of them only once. The ten largest make up around 1.2% of the sample. Including cysteine and phenylalanine, the CDR3 has 17 amino acids. The kept DNA is CDR3 alone, 51 bases in frame from the first base. In the germline V gene, CDR1 corresponds to MNHNS and CDR2 to SASEGT. Between the V and J ends, shortened by 4 bases and 0 bases respectively, the junction contains 18 bases. Patients with a history of autoimmune disease or receiving systemic immunosuppression were excluded from the trial. In every dose cohort, peripheral blood was drawn for TCR sequencing at baseline, cycle 4 day 1, and cycle 7 day 1. The samples were drawn from a first-in-human, open-label, multicenter phase I dose-escalation trial of ivuxolimab. The trial enrolled adults with locally advanced or metastatic head and neck squamous cell, hepatocellular, melanoma or renal cell carcinoma. Before TCR sequencing, CD4+ T cells and CD8+ T cells were sorted from peripheral blood as separate populations.

Recombination connected TRBV6-1 to TRBJ1-2; too little of a D gene remains to name it. The sequence was collected from an adult with an advanced solid tumor such as melanoma, head and neck, liver or kidney cancer. Sequences were derived from CD4+ or CD8+ T cells sorted from blood, sampled in a trial of the OX40 agonist ivuxolimab. The CDR3 loop reads CASSVTDRTGTNYGYTF. Here is the DNA: TGTGCCAGCAGTGTTACGGATCGGACCGGCACTAACTATGGCTACACCTTC.